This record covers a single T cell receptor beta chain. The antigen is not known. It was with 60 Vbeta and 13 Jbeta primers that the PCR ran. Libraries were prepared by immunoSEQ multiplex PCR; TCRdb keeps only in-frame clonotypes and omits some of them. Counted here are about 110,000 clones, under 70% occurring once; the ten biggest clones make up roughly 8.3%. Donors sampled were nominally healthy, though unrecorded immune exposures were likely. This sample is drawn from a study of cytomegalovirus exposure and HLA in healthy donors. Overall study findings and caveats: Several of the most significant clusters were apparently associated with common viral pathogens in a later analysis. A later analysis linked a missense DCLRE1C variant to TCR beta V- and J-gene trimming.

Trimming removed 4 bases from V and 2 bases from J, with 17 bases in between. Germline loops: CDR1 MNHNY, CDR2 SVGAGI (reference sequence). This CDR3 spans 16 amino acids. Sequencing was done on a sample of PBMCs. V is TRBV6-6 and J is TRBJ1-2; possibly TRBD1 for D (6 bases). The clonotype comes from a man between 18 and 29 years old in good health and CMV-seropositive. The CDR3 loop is CASSSGRGFGNYGYTF. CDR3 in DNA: TGTGCCAGCAGTTCGGGCAGGGGTTTTGGGAACTATGGCTACACCTTC.